Described below is a single T cell receptor (beta chain) sequence and its context. The data stem from a study of cytotoxic CD8 clonotypes in ibrutinib-treated CLL. Overall study context: The taking of response samples occurred after a median roughly twelve months of treatment, with a range of 6 to 36.

Produced via immunoSEQ multiplex PCR; TCRdb's table is partial and in-frame only. The repertoire has about 200,000 clones, just under 80% of them found once; the top ten carry roughly 10%. The V and J ends lost 4 bases and 4 bases, in that order; junction bases with no gene match: 15. The CDR3 covers 19 residues. CDR1 and CDR2 from the germline V gene are LGHNA and YNFKEQ. The chain joins TRBV4-2 to TRBJ2-2; 10 positions match TRBD2. This receptor was identified in a human donor with chronic lymphocytic leukemia. This specimen was PBMCs, taken after 12 months of ibrutinib treatment. The CDR3 is CASSRHPLGTSEGTGELFF. The CDR3 DNA is TGTGCCAGCAGCCGCCATCCCTTAGGGACTAGCGAGGGCACCGGGGAGCTGTTTTTT.